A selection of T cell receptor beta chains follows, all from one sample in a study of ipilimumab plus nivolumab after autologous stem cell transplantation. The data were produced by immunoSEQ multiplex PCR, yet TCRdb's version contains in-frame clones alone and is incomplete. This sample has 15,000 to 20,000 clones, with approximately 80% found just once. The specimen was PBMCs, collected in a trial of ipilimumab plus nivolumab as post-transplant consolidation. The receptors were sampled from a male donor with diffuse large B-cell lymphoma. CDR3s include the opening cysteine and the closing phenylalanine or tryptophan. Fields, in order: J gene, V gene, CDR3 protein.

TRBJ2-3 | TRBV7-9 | CASSFSGNTDTQYF
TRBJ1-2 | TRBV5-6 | CASSLGENYGYTF
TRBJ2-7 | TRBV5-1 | CASSLPVKDEQYF
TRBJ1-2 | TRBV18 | CASSPPSTANYGYTF
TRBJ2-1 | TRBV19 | CASSTLASGDPNEQFF
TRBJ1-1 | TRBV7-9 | CASTLQGATEAFF
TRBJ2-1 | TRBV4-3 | CASNNQGANEQFF
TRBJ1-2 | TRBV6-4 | CASSAGQNYGYTF
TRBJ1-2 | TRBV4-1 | CASSQWTDRGFGYTF
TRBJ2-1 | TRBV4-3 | CASSQSSGGTNEQFF
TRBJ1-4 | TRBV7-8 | CASSSQQVPNEKLFF
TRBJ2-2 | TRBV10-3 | CAISESMTVNTGELFF
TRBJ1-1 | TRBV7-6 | CASSPLEGPEAFF
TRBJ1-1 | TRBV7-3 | CASSSAPGMNTEAFF
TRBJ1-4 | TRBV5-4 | CASSLFSEEKLFF
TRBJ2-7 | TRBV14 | CASSPTLRQGGEQYF
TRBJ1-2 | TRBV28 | CASSPGRQGSRYGYTF
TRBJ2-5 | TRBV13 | CASSPRGQGGLETQYF
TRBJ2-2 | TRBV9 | CASSVGTSGGAGELFF
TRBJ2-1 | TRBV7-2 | CASSPGGVGAFEQFF